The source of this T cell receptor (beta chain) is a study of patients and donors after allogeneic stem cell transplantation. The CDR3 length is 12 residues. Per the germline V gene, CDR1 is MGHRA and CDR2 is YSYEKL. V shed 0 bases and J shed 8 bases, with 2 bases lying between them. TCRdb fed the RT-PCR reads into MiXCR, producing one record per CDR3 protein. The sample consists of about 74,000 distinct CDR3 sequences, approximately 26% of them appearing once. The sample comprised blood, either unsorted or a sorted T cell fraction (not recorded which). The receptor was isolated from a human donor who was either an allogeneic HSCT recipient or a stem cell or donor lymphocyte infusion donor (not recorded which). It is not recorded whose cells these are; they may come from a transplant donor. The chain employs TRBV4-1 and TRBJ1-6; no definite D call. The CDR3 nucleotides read TGCGCCAGCAGCCAAGAGGATTCACCCCTCCACTTT. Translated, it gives CASSQEDSPLHF.